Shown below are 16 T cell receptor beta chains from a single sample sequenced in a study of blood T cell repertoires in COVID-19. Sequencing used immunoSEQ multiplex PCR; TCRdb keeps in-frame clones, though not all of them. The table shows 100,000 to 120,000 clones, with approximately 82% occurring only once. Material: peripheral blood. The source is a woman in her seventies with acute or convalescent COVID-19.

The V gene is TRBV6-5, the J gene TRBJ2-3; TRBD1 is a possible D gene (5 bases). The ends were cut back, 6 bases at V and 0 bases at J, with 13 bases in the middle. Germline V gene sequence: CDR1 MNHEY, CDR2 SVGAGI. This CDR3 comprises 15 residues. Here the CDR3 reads CASSLNPGSTDTQYF. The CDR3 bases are TGTGCCAGCAGCTTAAACCCAGGGAGCACAGATACGCAGTATTTT.

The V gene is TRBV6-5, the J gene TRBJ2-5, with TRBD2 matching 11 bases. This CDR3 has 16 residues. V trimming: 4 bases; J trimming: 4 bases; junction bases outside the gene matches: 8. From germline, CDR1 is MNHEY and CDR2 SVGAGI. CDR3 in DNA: TGTGCCAGCAGTTTTGATCTAGCGGGAGGAGGAGAGACCCAGTACTTC. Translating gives CASSFDLAGGGETQYF.

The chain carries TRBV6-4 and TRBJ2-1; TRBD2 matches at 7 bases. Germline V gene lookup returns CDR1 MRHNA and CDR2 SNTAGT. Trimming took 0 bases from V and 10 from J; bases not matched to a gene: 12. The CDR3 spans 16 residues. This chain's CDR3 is CASSDSSAGTTREQFF. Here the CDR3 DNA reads TGTGCCAGCAGTGACTCCTCTGCTGGGACTACAAGAGAGCAGTTCTTC.

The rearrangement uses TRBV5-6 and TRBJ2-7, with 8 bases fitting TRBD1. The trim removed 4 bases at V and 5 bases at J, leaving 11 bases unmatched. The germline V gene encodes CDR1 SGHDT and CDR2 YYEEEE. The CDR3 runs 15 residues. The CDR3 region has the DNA TGTGCCAGCAGCAGGGTGGACAGGGTGGCCGACGAGCAGTACTTC. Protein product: CASSRVDRVADEQYF.

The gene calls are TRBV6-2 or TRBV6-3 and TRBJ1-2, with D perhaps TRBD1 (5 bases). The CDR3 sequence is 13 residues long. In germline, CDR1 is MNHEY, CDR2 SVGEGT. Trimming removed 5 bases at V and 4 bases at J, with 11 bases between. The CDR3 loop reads CASSPTEFYGYTF. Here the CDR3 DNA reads TGTGCCAGCAGTCCGACAGAGTTCTATGGCTACACCTTC.

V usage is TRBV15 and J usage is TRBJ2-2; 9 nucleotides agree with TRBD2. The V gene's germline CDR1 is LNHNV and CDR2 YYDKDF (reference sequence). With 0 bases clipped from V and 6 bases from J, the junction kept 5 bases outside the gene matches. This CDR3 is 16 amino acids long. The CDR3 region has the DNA TGTGCCACCAGCAGAGAGCGGGGGGGCCTGGCCGGGGAGCTGTTTTTT. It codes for CATSRERGGLAGELFF.

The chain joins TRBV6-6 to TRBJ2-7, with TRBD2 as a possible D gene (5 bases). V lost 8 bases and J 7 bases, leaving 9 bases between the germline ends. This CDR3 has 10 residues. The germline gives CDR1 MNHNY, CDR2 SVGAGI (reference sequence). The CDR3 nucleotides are TGTGCCAGCGGATGGAGGGAGCAGTACGTC. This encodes CASGWREQYV.

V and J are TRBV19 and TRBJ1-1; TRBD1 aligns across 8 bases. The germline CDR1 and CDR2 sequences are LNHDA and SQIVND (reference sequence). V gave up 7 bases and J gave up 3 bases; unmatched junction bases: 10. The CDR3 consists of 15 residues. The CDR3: CASTTNRGVYTEAFF. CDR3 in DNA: TGTGCCAGTACAACTAACAGGGGGGTTTACACTGAAGCTTTCTTT.

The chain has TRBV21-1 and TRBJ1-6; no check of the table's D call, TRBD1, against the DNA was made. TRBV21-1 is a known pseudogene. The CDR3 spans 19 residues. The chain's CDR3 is CASSKVGGQPYSYNSPLHF. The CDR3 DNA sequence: TGTGCCAGCAGCAAAGTGGGGGGACAGCCTTACTCCTATAATTCACCCCTCCACTTT.

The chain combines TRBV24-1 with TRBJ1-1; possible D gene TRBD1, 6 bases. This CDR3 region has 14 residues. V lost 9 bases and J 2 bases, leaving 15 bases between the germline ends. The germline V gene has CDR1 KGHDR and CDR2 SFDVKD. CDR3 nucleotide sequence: TGTGCCACCGGGGGCACCGGCTCCAACACTGAAGCTTTCTTT. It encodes CATGGTGSNTEAFF.

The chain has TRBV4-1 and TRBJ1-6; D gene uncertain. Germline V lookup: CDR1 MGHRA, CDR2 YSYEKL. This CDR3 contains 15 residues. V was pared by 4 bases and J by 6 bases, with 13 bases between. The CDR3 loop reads CASSPPAATNSPLHF. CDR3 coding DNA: TGCGCCAGCAGCCCGCCGGCGGCTACTAATTCACCCCTCCACTTT.

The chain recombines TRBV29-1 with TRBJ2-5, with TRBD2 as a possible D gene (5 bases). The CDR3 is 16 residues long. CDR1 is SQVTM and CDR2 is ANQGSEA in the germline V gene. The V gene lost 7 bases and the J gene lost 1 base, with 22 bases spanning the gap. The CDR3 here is CSGTRAGLAPQETQYF. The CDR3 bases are TGCAGCGGTACTAGAGCCGGGTTAGCTCCCCAAGAGACCCAGTACTTC.

The CDR3, as DNA: TGTGCCAGCAGTTACTCTGCCAGGTTAAATGAAAAACTGTTTTTT. This translates into CASSYSARLNEKLFF. The V gene is TRBV6-5, the J gene TRBJ1-4; no clear D. The CDR3 spans 15 residues. CDR1 and CDR2 from the germline V gene are MNHEY and SVGAGI. V shed 0 bases and J shed 5 bases, with 10 bases lying between them.

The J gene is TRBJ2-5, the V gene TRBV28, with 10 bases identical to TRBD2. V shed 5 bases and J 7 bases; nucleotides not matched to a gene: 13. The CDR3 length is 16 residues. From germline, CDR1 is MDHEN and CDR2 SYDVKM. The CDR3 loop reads CASSPHLAGDGGTQYF. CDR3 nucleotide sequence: TGTGCCAGCAGTCCTCACCTAGCGGGAGACGGCGGGACCCAGTACTTC.

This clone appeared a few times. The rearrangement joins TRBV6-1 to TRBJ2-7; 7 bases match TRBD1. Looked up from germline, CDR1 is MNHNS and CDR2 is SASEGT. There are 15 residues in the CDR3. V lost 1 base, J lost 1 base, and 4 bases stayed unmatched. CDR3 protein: CASSEEGGGSYEQYF. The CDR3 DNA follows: TGTGCCAGCAGTGAAGAAGGGGGCGGGTCCTACGAGCAGTACTTC.

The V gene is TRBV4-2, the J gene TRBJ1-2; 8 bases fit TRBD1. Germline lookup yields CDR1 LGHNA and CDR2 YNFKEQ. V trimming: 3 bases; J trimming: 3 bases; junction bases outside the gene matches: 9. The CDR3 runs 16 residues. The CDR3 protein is CASSHTAGGADYGYTF. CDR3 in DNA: TGTGCCAGCAGCCACACAGCAGGGGGCGCCGACTATGGCTACACCTTC.